The 5 T cell receptor beta chains presented below share a single source sample, sequenced in a study of T cell responses to AZD1222 COVID-19 vaccine. This table comes from immunoSEQ multiplex PCR, and its TCRdb copy is limited to in-frame clones, with some not included. The sample has about 79,000 clones, roughly four fifths seen once; the top ten hold approximately 1.3%. Here the sequenced sample was peripheral blood, taken 28 days after the second AZD1222 dose. The receptor set was obtained from an adult who received the AZD1222 COVID-19 vaccine.

CDR3 region: CASMGEGYGYTF. The CDR3 DNA is TGTGCCAGCATGGGGGAAGGGTATGGCTACACCTTC. The V and J genes are TRBV5-6 and TRBJ1-2, with D maybe TRBD1 (5 bases). V dropped 6 bases and J dropped 5 bases, with 11 bases sitting between them. The CDR3 loop spans 12 amino acids. The V gene's germline CDR1 is SGHDT and CDR2 YYEEEE.

The chain joins TRBV27 to TRBJ2-1; D gene ambiguous. The germline V and J ends were trimmed by 4 bases and 5 bases, with 15 bases remaining between them. CDR1 is MNHEY and CDR2 is SMNVEV in the germline V gene (reference sequence). The CDR3 extends over 15 amino acids. CDR3 amino acids: CASSSGRPSNNEQFF. The DNA for the CDR3 is TGTGCCAGCAGTTCCGGACGGCCGTCCAACAATGAGCAGTTCTTC.

The CDR3 loop is CASTPDPGQHNSPLHF. CDR3 in DNA: TGTGCCAGCACCCCTGACCCGGGACAGCATAATTCACCCCTCCACTTT. This chain links TRBV2 with TRBJ1-6, with 7 bases that match TRBD1. J lost 5 bases, V lost 7 bases, and 11 bases had no gene match. The CDR3 spans 16 residues. Looked up from germline, CDR1 is SNHLY and CDR2 is FYNNEI.

This chain connects TRBV3-1 (or the pseudogene TRBV3-2) to TRBJ1-2, with no clear D. The CDR3 contains 15 residues. Germline V gene sequence: CDR1 LGHDT, CDR2 YNNKEL (reference sequence). V lost 3 bases and J 5 bases, leaving 16 bases between the germline ends. This CDR3 reads CASSQGFVPLYGYTF. For the CDR3, the DNA is TGTGCCAGCAGCCAGGGGTTCGTCCCTCTTTATGGCTACACCTTC.

The chain recombines TRBV5-1 with TRBJ2-2, with 12 bases lining up with TRBD2. With V trimmed by 2 bases and J by 6 bases, 2 bases remained unmatched. This CDR3 is 15 amino acids long. In germline, CDR1 is SGHRS, CDR2 YFSETQ. In nucleotides, the CDR3 is TGCGCCAGCAGCTTAGGACTAGCGGGACCCGGGGAGCTGTTTTTT. Translating it yields CASSLGLAGPGELFF.